This record concerns one T cell receptor (beta chain) sequence. Its cognate antigen is unknown. One end of the junction fails to match germline, which may point to a read error. PRAID featured prominent immunodeficiency. The length of the CDR3 is 17 residues. Germline CDR1 reads LNHDA; CDR2 reads SQIVND (reference sequence). Data came from immunoSEQ multiplex PCR; TCRdb stores just in-frame clones and leaves some out. The sample shows more than 25,000 clones, about 90% of them seen only once. This sample was included in a study of stem cell transplantation in POMP-related autoinflammatory disease. Overall study results and limits: Fewer unique TRB V-J gene pairings were identified in patients with PRAID. A trend toward lower repertoire diversity and greater clonality appeared in every analyzed T-cell subset of PRAID patients.

Sequenced here: CD4+ T cells from PBMCs, sampled before stem cell transplantation. This clonotype was obtained from a human donor with POMP-related autoinflammation and immune dysregulation (PRAID). The rearrangement uses TRBV19 and TRBJ2-3; 13 bases are shared with TRBD2. The CDR3 region is CASSILWTSGSRDTQYF. The CDR3, as DNA: TGTGCCAGTAGTATTCTTTGGACTAGCGGGAGCAGAGATACGCAGTATTTT.